The clone carrying this T cell receptor beta chain was seen only a few times. Its cognate antigen is unknown. These data come from a study of shared clonotypes between healthy human individuals. Study conclusions and caveats: In contrast to clonotypes shared by all four donors, non-shared clonotypes had lower generation probabilities. In four donors, around 4.5% of naive CD4 clonotypes appeared in common.

The donors were adults (healthy and HIV-negative) with no recent acute infections or vaccinations. Authors' methods: There were no quality scores in the junction-only immunoSEQ sequences, so filtering differed. Here immunoSEQ multiplex PCR was the method, and the copy in TCRdb shows in-frame clones only, minus some. V, J and clone size are taken as reported in that table, and D and trimming were inferred from the DNA itself. Counted here are almost 750,000 clones, 55% to 75% occurring once; the ten biggest clones make up approximately 2%. The receptor comes from a woman under 40 in good health. The sample comprised memory CD4+ T cells sorted from blood. Subset meaning: CD45RA-negative fraction.

The CDR3 loop is CASSSSGTLEYTDTQYF. CDR3 bases: TGTGCCAGCAGCTCTTCCGGGACACTCGAGTACACAGATACGCAGTATTTT. The chain links TRBV5-6 to TRBJ2-3, with D tentatively TRBD1 (6 bases). The germline V gene has CDR1 SGHDT and CDR2 YYEEEE. Trimming took off 3 bases at V and 2 bases at J, with 19 bases between the two ends. The CDR3 runs to 17 residues.